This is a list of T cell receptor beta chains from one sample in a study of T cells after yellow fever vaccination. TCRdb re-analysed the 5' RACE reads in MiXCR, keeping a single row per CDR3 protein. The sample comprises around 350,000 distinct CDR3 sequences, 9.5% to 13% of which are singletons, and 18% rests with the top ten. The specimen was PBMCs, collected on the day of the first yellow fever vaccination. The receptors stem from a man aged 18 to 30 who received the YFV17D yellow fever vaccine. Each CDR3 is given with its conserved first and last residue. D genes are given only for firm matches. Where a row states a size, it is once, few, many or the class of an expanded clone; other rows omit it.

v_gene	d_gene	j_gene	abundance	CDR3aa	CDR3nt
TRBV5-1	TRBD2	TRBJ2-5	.	CASSQTSGGSETQYF	TGCGCCAGCAGTCAGACTAGCGGGGGGAGTGAGACCCAGTACTTC
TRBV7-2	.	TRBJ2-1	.	CASSLGGGHDEQFF	TGTGCCAGCAGCCTGGGCGGGGGCCACGATGAGCAGTTCTTC
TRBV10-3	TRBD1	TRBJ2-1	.	CAITPTGNGEQFF	TGTGCCATCACCCCGACAGGGAACGGAGAGCAGTTCTTC
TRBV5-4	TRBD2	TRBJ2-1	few	CASSLARGGARNEQFF	TGTGCCAGCAGCTTGGCACGCGGGGGGGCGCGCAATGAGCAGTTCTTC
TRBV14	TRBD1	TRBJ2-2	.	CASTPGTGDTGELFF	TGTGCCAGCACCCCCGGGACAGGGGACACCGGGGAGCTGTTTTTT
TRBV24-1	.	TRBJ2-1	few	CATSDQTSNEQFF	TGTGCCACCAGTGATCAGACTAGCAATGAGCAGTTCTTC
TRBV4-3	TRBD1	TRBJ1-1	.	CASSRLGGQGANEAFF	TGCGCCAGCAGTCGGCTTGGGGGCCAGGGGGCAAATGAAGCTTTCTTT
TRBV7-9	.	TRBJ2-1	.	CASSPHIGSYNEQFF	TGTGCCAGCAGCCCCCACATAGGGTCCTACAATGAGCAGTTCTTC
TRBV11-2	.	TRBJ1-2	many	CASSGSGLTYGYTF	TGTGCCAGTAGCGGGTCAGGGTTGACCTATGGCTACACCTTC
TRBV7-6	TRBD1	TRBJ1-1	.	CASSLFHRGNTEAFF	TGTGCCAGCAGCTTATTCCACAGGGGGAACACTGAAGCTTTCTTT
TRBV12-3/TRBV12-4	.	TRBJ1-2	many	CASSFSRGTANYGYTF	TGTGCCAGCAGTTTCTCCCGGGGGACTGCTAACTATGGCTACACCTTC
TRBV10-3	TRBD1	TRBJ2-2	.	CAIPGQAITGELFF	TGTGCCATCCCGGGACAGGCTATCACCGGGGAGCTGTTTTTT
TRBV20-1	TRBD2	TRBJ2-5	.	CSARVLAGSGTQYF	TGCAGTGCTAGAGTTCTAGCGGGGTCAGGGACCCAGTACTTC
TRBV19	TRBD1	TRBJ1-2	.	CATRTGGAYGYTF	TGTGCCACCCGGACAGGGGGGGCCTATGGCTACACCTTC
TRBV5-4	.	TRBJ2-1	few	CASSRPNEQFF	TGTGCCAGCAGCCGTCCCAATGAGCAGTTCTTC
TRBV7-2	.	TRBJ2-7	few	CASSLSGPGSYEQYF	TGTGCCAGCAGCTTATCGGGTCCCGGCTCCTACGAGCAGTACTTC
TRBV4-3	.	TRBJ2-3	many	CASSQEWSSIDTQYF	TGCGCCAGCAGCCAAGAGTGGTCCAGCATCGATACGCAGTATTTT
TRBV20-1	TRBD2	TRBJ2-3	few	CSASAGGSTDTQYF	TGCAGTGCTAGTGCGGGGGGGAGCACAGATACGCAGTATTTT
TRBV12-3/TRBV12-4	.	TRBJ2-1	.	CASSTRGEQFF	TGTGCCAGCAGTACCAGGGGTGAGCAGTTCTTC
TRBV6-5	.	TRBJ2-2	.	CASINDGELFF	TGTGCCAGCATCAACGACGGGGAGCTGTTTTTT
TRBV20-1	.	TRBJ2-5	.	CSARLDWQETQYF	TGCAGTGCTAGACTGGACTGGCAAGAGACCCAGTACTTC
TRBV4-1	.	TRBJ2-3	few	CASSQDSPRGRNTDTQYF	TGCGCCAGCAGCCAAGATAGTCCCCGCGGCAGGAACACAGATACGCAGTATTTT
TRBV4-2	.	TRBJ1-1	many	CASSQDTVREAFF	TGTGCCAGCAGCCAAGATACGGTCCGAGAAGCTTTCTTT
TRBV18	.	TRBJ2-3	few	CASSDDRTDTQYF	TGTGCCAGCTCCGACGACAGGACAGATACGCAGTATTTT
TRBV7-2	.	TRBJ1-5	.	CASSLSGVISNQPQHF	TGTGCCAGCAGCTTATCAGGGGTGATAAGCAATCAGCCCCAGCATTTT
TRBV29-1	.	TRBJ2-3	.	CSVGLDPNPHTQYF	TGCAGCGTTGGTCTGGACCCCAATCCACATACGCAGTATTTT
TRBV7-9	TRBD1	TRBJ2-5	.	CASSARGRTETQYF	TGTGCCAGCAGCGCGAGGGGGCGCACAGAGACCCAGTACTTC
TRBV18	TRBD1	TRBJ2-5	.	CASSPTGQTKETQYF	TGTGCCAGCTCGCCTACGGGACAGACGAAAGAGACCCAGTACTTC
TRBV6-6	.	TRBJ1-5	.	CASRDQFNQPQHF	TGTGCCAGCCGCGACCAGTTCAATCAGCCCCAGCATTTT
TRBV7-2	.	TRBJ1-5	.	CASSPPAGSNQPQHF	TGTGCCAGCAGCCCCCCTGCGGGTAGCAATCAGCCCCAGCATTTT
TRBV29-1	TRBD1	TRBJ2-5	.	CSVGEDREYQETQYF	TGCAGCGTGGGGGAGGACAGGGAGTACCAAGAGACCCAGTACTTC
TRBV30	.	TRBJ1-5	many	CAWSTDTGLNQPQHF	TGTGCCTGGAGTACAGATACAGGGCTCAATCAGCCCCAGCATTTT
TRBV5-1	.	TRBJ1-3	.	CASSAMSDGNTIYF	TGCGCCAGCAGCGCTATGTCAGATGGAAACACCATATATTTT
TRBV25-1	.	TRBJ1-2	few	CASSELGSGVVGYTF	TGTGCCAGCAGTGAATTGGGATCAGGCGTCGTGGGCTACACCTTC
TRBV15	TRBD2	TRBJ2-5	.	CATSSTFGAGPLQETQYF	TGTGCCACCAGCAGTACTTTTGGAGCGGGGCCCCTCCAAGAGACCCAGTACTTC
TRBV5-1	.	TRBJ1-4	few	CASSLGADEKLFF	TGCGCCAGCAGCTTGGGGGCGGATGAAAAACTGTTTTTT
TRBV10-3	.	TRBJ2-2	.	CAIKGTAPAGELFF	TGTGCCATCAAGGGCACGGCTCCCGCCGGGGAGCTGTTTTTT
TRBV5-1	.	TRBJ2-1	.	CASSLSRGRDEQFF	TGCGCCAGCAGCTTGTCCCGGGGGCGAGATGAGCAGTTCTTC
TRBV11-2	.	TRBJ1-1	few	CASSLAGGWNTEAFF	TGTGCCAGCAGCTTAGCCGGGGGCTGGAACACTGAAGCTTTCTTT
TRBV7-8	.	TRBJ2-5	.	CASSLAIQGQRETQYF	TGTGCCAGCAGCTTAGCGATCCAGGGCCAAAGGGAGACCCAGTACTTC
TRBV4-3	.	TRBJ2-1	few	CASSQAPGGEQFF	TGCGCCAGCAGCCAAGCCCCAGGTGGTGAGCAGTTCTTC
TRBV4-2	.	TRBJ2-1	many	CASSVGAGGPYNEQFF	TGTGCCAGCAGCGTTGGGGCCGGGGGTCCCTACAATGAGCAGTTCTTC
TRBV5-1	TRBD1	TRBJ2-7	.	CASSLAQGAVGYEQYF	TGCGCCAGCAGCTTGGCCCAGGGGGCGGTAGGATACGAGCAGTACTTC
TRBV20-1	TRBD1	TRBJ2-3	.	CSAGQGVPDTQYF	TGCAGTGCCGGACAGGGGGTCCCAGATACGCAGTATTTT
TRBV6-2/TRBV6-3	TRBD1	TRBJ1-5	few	CASSFRGQGDQPQHF	TGTGCCAGCAGTTTCCGAGGACAGGGGGATCAGCCCCAGCATTTT
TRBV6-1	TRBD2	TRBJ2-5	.	CASTLAGGLQETQYF	TGTGCCAGCACGCTAGCGGGGGGCCTCCAAGAGACCCAGTACTTC
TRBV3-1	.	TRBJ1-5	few	CASAPDGDNQPQHF	TGTGCCAGCGCCCCGGACGGAGACAATCAGCCCCAGCATTTT
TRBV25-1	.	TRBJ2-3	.	CASSDRPSTDTQYF	TGTGCCAGCAGTGATCGGCCTAGCACAGATACGCAGTATTTT
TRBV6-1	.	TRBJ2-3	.	CASNLNPGTPRADTQYF	TGTGCCAGCAACCTTAACCCCGGGACTCCCAGGGCAGATACGCAGTATTTT
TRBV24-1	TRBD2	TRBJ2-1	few	CATSDPERGDNEQFF	TGTGCCACCAGTGACCCGGAGCGGGGGGACAATGAGCAGTTCTTC